Listed here are 10 T cell receptor beta chains from one sample, sequenced in a study of PD-1 blockade in classical Hodgkin lymphoma. Specified time point: newly diagnosed, previously untreated cHL patient sample. Only in-frame clones appear in the TCRdb table, and some are missing; sequencing was by immunoSEQ multiplex PCR. The data show approximately 47,000 clones, more than 75% seen once. The sequencing input was peripheral blood mononuclear cells (PBMCs). Source of these receptors: a human donor with classical Hodgkin lymphoma.

The gene calls are TRBV29-1 and TRBJ2-7; 8 bases are a match to TRBD2. CDR1 is SQVTM, CDR2 ANQGSEA, per germline. This CDR3 has 14 amino acids. V lost 3 bases and J lost 4; bases outside the gene matches: 8. The CDR3 here is CSVEWREEPYEQYF. The CDR3 DNA reads as TGCAGCGTTGAGTGGCGGGAGGAACCTTACGAGCAGTACTTC.

The V and J genes are TRBV6-5 and TRBJ1-5; D remains ambiguous. Germline loops: CDR1 MNHEY, CDR2 SVGAGI. V was trimmed by 2 bases and J by 5 bases, leaving 7 bases between them. CDR3 length: 13 residues. The CDR3 DNA sequence: TGTGCCAGCAGTTACAGGGCGGATCAGCCCCAGCATTTT. Encoded protein: CASSYRADQPQHF.

DNA of the CDR3: TGTGCCAGCATCCCGGCTGGTCCATTGTTCTATGGCTACACCTTC. This gives the protein CASIPAGPLFYGYTF. V gene TRBV2 combines with J gene TRBJ1-2; D is ambiguous. The germline gives CDR1 SNHLY, CDR2 FYNNEI. Trimming stripped 7 bases from V and 4 bases from J, with 19 bases between. The CDR3 is made up of 15 amino acids.

The chain has TRBV28 and TRBJ1-1; a weak D match, TRBD1 (6 bases). V was trimmed by 3 bases and J by 7 bases, leaving 12 bases between them. Germline V lookup: CDR1 MDHEN, CDR2 SYDVKM. The CDR3 length is 13 residues. In DNA form, the CDR3 reads TGTGCCAGCAGTTTGGGGGACACCTTTGAAGCTTTCTTT. Translated, it gives CASSLGDTFEAFF.

V usage is TRBV28 and J usage is TRBJ2-7; 10 nucleotides line up with TRBD2. The CDR3 is 15 residues long. From germline, CDR1 is MDHEN and CDR2 SYDVKM. V gave up 8 bases and J gave up 2 bases; unmatched junction bases: 9. The CDR3 bases are TGTGCCAGCCGAAGCAGCGGGAGGGATACCTACGAGCAGTACTTC. Translating gives CASRSSGRDTYEQYF. The full variable domain, in which reference TRBV28 and TRBJ2-7 provide the parts outside the CDR3, is DVKVTQSSRYLVKRTGEKVFLECVQDMDHENMFWYRQDPGLGLRLIYFSYDVKMKEKGDIPEGYSVSREKKERFSLILESASTNQTSMYLCASRSSGRDTYEQYFGPGTRLTVT.

This rearrangement joins TRBV11-3 to TRBJ1-1; D not resolved. The CDR3 is made up of 15 amino acids. Deletions cut 4 bases from V and 0 bases from J, with 12 bases between. The germline CDR1 and CDR2 sequences are SGHNT and YENEEA. The CDR3 DNA is TGTGCCAGCAGCTCGGGAAATACCATGAACACTGAAGCTTTCTTT. As protein: CASSSGNTMNTEAFF.

The chain carries TRBV7-9 and TRBJ2-1; 11 positions agree with TRBD2. This CDR3 contains 17 residues. Trimming removed 1 base from V and 9 bases from J; junction bases left unmatched: 11. The germline CDR1 and CDR2 sequences are SEHNR and FQNEAQ (reference sequence). The chain's CDR3 is CASSLEAALAGAGEQFF. CDR3 sequence (DNA): TGTGCCAGCAGCTTAGAGGCAGCACTAGCGGGAGCAGGTGAGCAGTTCTTC.

V and J are TRBV7-7 and TRBJ2-5; 13 bases are shared with TRBD2. Germline V gives CDR1 SSHAT, CDR2 FNYEAQ (reference sequence). The CDR3 extends over 17 amino acids. The junction had 10 bases not matched to a gene; V was cut back by 5 bases and J by 4 bases. The CDR3 loop reads CASSPGLAGVFTETQYF. The CDR3 bases are TGTGCCAGCAGCCCCGGACTAGCGGGAGTATTTACAGAGACCCAGTACTTC.

This clone was observed a few times. V and J are TRBV19 and TRBJ2-5; perhaps TRBD2 as D (6 bases). V lost 6 bases and J lost 4, with 15 bases in between. The V gene's germline CDR1 is LNHDA and CDR2 SQIVND (reference sequence). This CDR3 region has 14 residues. CDR3 sequence: CASRELGGGETQYF. CDR3 sequence (DNA): TGTGCCAGTAGAGAATTGGGGGGTGGAGAGACCCAGTACTTC.

This rearrangement joins TRBV6-5 to TRBJ2-7; D gene ambiguous. Germline lookup yields CDR1 MNHEY and CDR2 SVGAGI. This CDR3 is built from 11 residues. V was clipped by 8 bases and J by 6 bases, with 11 bases between them. The CDR3 nucleotides are TGTGCCAGCTCGGCCCCTGGCGAGCAGTACGTC. It yields the protein CASSAPGEQYV.